A selection of T cell receptor beta chains follows, all from one sample in a study of CD8 T cells in ankylosing spondylitis. TCRdb reprocessed the 5' RACE reads with MiXCR, giving one entry per CDR3 protein. Altogether about 96,000 distinct CDR3 sequences are present, about 8.1% being singletons, with the ten largest covering 5.1%. The sample consisted of blood, either unsorted or a sorted T cell fraction (not recorded which). These TCRs come from a male donor with ankylosing spondylitis or in good health (not recorded which). CDR3s include the opening cysteine and the closing phenylalanine or tryptophan. A D gene is named only where the DNA matches it firmly. The size field is filled for only some rows; it gives once, few, many or a size class.

J,V,D,size,CDR3,DNA
TRBJ2-7,TRBV12-3/TRBV12-4,-,many,CASSLRVPYEQYF,TGTGCCAGCAGCCTCAGGGTTCCCTACGAGCAGTACTTC
TRBJ2-1,TRBV28,-,many,CASSRAGPQNEQFF,TGTGCCAGCAGTCGTGCCGGACCCCAAAATGAGCAGTTCTTC
TRBJ1-5,TRBV12-3/TRBV12-4,TRBD1,many,CASSLWAGGSNQPQHF,TGTGCCAGCAGTTTATGGGCAGGGGGCTCCAATCAGCCCCAGCATTTT
TRBJ2-5,TRBV5-1,-,few,CASSLEQAQETQYF,TGCGCCAGCAGCTTGGAACAGGCCCAAGAGACCCAGTACTTC
TRBJ2-7,TRBV19,TRBD1,many,CASSTQGAEQYF,TGTGCCAGTAGTACCCAGGGGGCCGAGCAGTACTTC
TRBJ1-5,TRBV3-1,-,many,CASSQGGVSNQPQHF,TGTGCCAGCAGCCAAGGAGGGGTTAGCAATCAGCCCCAGCATTTT
TRBJ2-2,TRBV6-2/TRBV6-3,-,many,CASSSGTSGELFF,TGTGCCAGCAGTTCCGGGACCTCCGGGGAGCTGTTTTTT
TRBJ1-2,TRBV11-2,-,many,CASSPEAAIGYGYTF,TGTGCCAGCAGCCCCGAGGCTGCAATAGGGTATGGCTACACCTTC
TRBJ2-5,TRBV20-1,TRBD2,many,CSAREGLVAGRETQYF,TGCAGTGCTAGAGAGGGTTTAGTAGCGGGGAGAGAGACCCAGTACTTC
TRBJ1-2,TRBV7-2,-,many,CASSDDVGDPNYGYTF,TGTGCCAGCAGCGATGACGTTGGGGACCCCAACTATGGCTACACCTTC
TRBJ2-5,TRBV13,-,many,CASSDRLGGTVQETQYF,TGTGCCAGCAGCGACCGCCTGGGAGGTACCGTACAAGAGACCCAGTACTTC
TRBJ2-1,TRBV29-1,-,once,CSVELRLNEQFF,TGCAGCGTTGAACTTCGTTTGAATGAGCAGTTCTTC
TRBJ1-4,TRBV12-3/TRBV12-4,-,many,CASSPIGEKLFF,TGTGCCAGCAGTCCCATTGGGGAAAAACTGTTTTTT
TRBJ1-5,TRBV30,-,many,CAWSDMTPNQPQHF,TGTGCCTGGAGTGATATGACACCTAATCAGCCCCAGCATTTT
TRBJ2-3,TRBV6-5,TRBD2,-,CDSSYLAGHLDTQYF,TGTGACAGCAGTTACCTAGCGGGGCACTTAGATACGCAGTATTTT
TRBJ2-7,TRBV12-3/TRBV12-4,-,many,CASSFGISSYEQYF,TGTGCCAGCAGTTTTGGTATAAGCTCCTACGAGCAGTACTTC
TRBJ1-1,TRBV2,TRBD1,many,CASVDRAGPNRPVNF,TGTGCCAGCGTCGACAGGGCAGGCCCAAACAGGCCTGTTAATTTT
TRBJ2-5,TRBV20-1,-,many,CSAHRFQETQYF,TGCAGTGCCCACAGATTCCAAGAGACCCAGTACTTC
TRBJ2-3,TRBV5-1,TRBD2,few,CASSRKAGGGVDTQYF,TGCGCCAGCAGCCGCAAAGCGGGGGGCGGGGTGGATACGCAGTATTTT
TRBJ2-5,TRBV5-1,-,many,CASSLDDRPETQYF,TGCGCCAGCAGCTTGGATGACCGTCCGGAGACCCAGTACTTC
TRBJ2-7,TRBV6-6,-,-,CASSARDPYEQYF,TGTGCCAGCAGCGCCAGGGACCCCTACGAGCAGTACTTC
TRBJ1-4,TRBV6-5,-,many,CASSYGRARGEKLFF,TGTGCCAGCAGTTACGGCAGGGCCCGCGGCGAAAAACTGTTTTTT
TRBJ2-1,TRBV12-3/TRBV12-4,TRBD2,many,CASTSTLAGGVYNEQFF,TGTGCCAGCACCTCAACGCTAGCGGGGGGCGTTTACAATGAGCAGTTCTTC
TRBJ1-4,TRBV29-1,-,many,CSVEEGSNEKLFF,TGCAGCGTTGAAGAGGGAAGTAATGAAAAACTGTTTTTT
TRBJ2-7,TRBV5-1,-,many,CASSLALASEQYF,TGCGCCAGCAGCTTGGCCCTTGCCAGCGAGCAGTACTTC
TRBJ2-7,TRBV29-1,-,many,CSVVTGVTYEQYF,TGCAGCGTTGTTACAGGAGTAACCTACGAGCAGTACTTC
TRBJ2-7,TRBV5-1,-,-,CASSLGGDFSYEQYF,TGCGCCAGCAGCTTGGGGGGAGACTTCTCCTACGAGCAGTACTTC
TRBJ1-1,TRBV5-5,-,few,CASSFSENTEAFF,TGTGCCAGCAGCTTTTCAGAGAACACTGAAGCTTTCTTT
TRBJ2-3,TRBV12-3/TRBV12-4,-,few,CASTGTSADTQYF,TGTGCCAGCACCGGGACCTCGGCAGATACGCAGTATTTT
TRBJ1-5,TRBV28,-,-,CASSLPLNQPQHF,TGTGCCAGCAGTTTACCACTCAATCAGCCCCAGCATTTT
TRBJ1-5,TRBV9,-,many,CASSVDGRPGIQPQHF,TGTGCCAGCAGCGTAGATGGTCGCCCGGGAATTCAGCCCCAGCATTTT
TRBJ2-1,TRBV28,-,many,CASSSGVNNEQFF,TGTGCCAGCAGTTCAGGCGTCAACAATGAGCAGTTCTTC
TRBJ1-5,TRBV29-1,-,many,CSVAGAGGGGFVLEPQHF,TGCAGCGTTGCGGGGGCCGGGGGGGGCGGTTTTGTGTTGGAGCCCCAGCATTTT
TRBJ1-5,TRBV6-5,TRBD1,many,CASSRSGTGVNQPQHF,TGTGCCAGCAGTCGGTCCGGGACAGGGGTCAATCAGCCCCAGCATTTT
TRBJ1-4,TRBV3-1,TRBD1,-,CASSQDGTGLKLFF,TGTGCCAGCAGCCAAGACGGGACAGGGCTTAAACTGTTTTTT
TRBJ1-5,TRBV5-1,-,many,CASSINSNQPQHF,TGCGCCAGCAGCATCAATAGCAATCAGCCCCAGCATTTT
TRBJ2-3,TRBV14,-,many,CASSQVASDTQYF,TGTGCCAGCAGCCAAGTAGCATCGGATACGCAGTATTTT
TRBJ2-1,TRBV7-1,-,many,CASSSYGRSEQFF,TGTGCCAGCAGCTCCTACGGACGCTCTGAGCAGTTCTTC
TRBJ1-1,TRBV6-6,-,many,CASSYTFSDEAFF,TGTGCCAGCAGTTACACGTTCTCTGATGAAGCTTTCTTT
TRBJ2-2,TRBV19,-,many,CASSRLNTGELFF,TGTGCCAGCAGCCGACTGAACACCGGGGAGCTGTTTTTT
TRBJ2-7,TRBV6-1,-,many,CASSVASSGRGYEQYF,TGTGCCAGCAGTGTCGCCAGTTCCGGAAGAGGGTACGAGCAGTACTTC
TRBJ2-1,TRBV5-1,TRBD2,many,CASSLPSGGADEQFF,TGCGCCAGCAGTCTTCCTAGCGGGGGGGCCGATGAGCAGTTCTTC
TRBJ2-7,TRBV29-1,TRBD1,many,CSVWGQGAKSYEQYF,TGCAGCGTCTGGGGACAGGGGGCAAAGTCCTACGAGCAGTACTTC
TRBJ2-3,TRBV5-4,-,many,CASSLDLQALTDTQYF,TGTGCCAGCAGCTTGGACCTACAAGCCCTCACAGATACGCAGTATTTT
TRBJ2-1,TRBV27,-,many,CASSGGGFHNEQFF,TGTGCCAGCAGTGGAGGGGGTTTCCACAATGAGCAGTTCTTC
TRBJ2-1,TRBV28,-,many,CASSSDRGVAYNEQFF,TGTGCCAGCAGTTCGGACCGCGGGGTTGCCTACAATGAGCAGTTCTTC
TRBJ1-2,TRBV30,-,many,CAWSVQADTHGYTF,TGTGCCTGGAGTGTACAGGCAGACACCCATGGCTACACCTTC